This T cell receptor (beta chain) was recorded in a study of CD8+ T cells in alopecia areata. Findings of the study overall: Baseline CD8+ expansion's link to response remains uncertain, as there was one nonresponder. Scalp clonality decreased significantly with tofacitinib, and so did expanded CD8+ clones among the top 100.

Noted treatment: oral pan-JAK inhibitor, 5-10 mg twice daily. A FACSAria was used to sort CD4+ and CD8+ T cells. These cells came from PBMCs. TCR sequencing used cDNA made by reverse transcription of extracted RNA. The data were produced by immunoSEQ multiplex PCR, yet TCRdb's version contains in-frame clones alone and is incomplete. The top ten clones hold roughly an eighth of a sample with some 150,000 clones, approximately 86% of them seen once. This CDR3 has 12 residues. In germline, CDR1 is SGHVS, CDR2 FQNEAQ. Trimming removed 0 bases at V and 7 bases at J, with 6 bases between. A word on this clone: Its antigen is still unknown.

V gene TRBV7-8 combines with J gene TRBJ2-5, with a tentative D call TRBD2 (6 bases). The source was CD8+ T cells sorted from blood, collected at week 4, from a patient treated with tofacitinib. This clonotype originated in a human donor with alopecia areata. The CDR3 bases are TGTGCCAGCAGCTTAGCGGAGGGGACCCAGTACTTC. Translated, it gives CASSLAEGTQYF.